This section outlines one T cell receptor (beta chain) sequence together with its context. Its antigen is unidentified. The sample comes from a study of cytomegalovirus exposure and HLA in healthy donors. With 60 Vbeta and 13 Jbeta primers, the PCR was carried out. The table came from immunoSEQ multiplex PCR; TCRdb's copy has only in-frame clones and leaves some out. The sample consists of 100,000 to 150,000 clones, over 60% of them appearing once. Study-level results: Later on, an analysis showed TCR association rates differing by HLA locus, with DRB1 the most and HLA-C the fewest. Apparent HLA restriction characterized most CMV-associated TCR beta chains in a later analysis. Investigators reported approximately 170 TCR beta chains as tied to cytomegalovirus. TRBV6-2, TRBV6-3 and other indistinguishable V segments were excluded.

With 4 bases removed from V and 1 base from J, the gap between germline ends came to 10 bases. The germline V gene has CDR1 SQVTM and CDR2 ANQGSEA. CDR3 length equals 13 residues. J is TRBJ1-1 and V is TRBV29-1; D gene uncertain. The sequenced sample was PBMCs. This receptor was identified in a man aged 50 to 60 in good health and CMV-seronegative. The CDR3 spells CSVVRGGNTEAFF. The CDR3 DNA sequence: TGCAGCGTTGTCCGTGGAGGGAACACTGAAGCTTTCTTT.